Presented here are 28 T cell receptor beta chains from one specimen sequenced in a study of T cells in Graves' hyperthyroidism and ophthalmopathy. Amplified regions were TCR beta CDR3 sequences from RNA transcripts. Carried out on the TCR CDR3, a first-round RT-PCR used the HTBI primer set. TCRdb re-analysed the multiplex PCR reads in MiXCR, keeping a single row per CDR3 protein. The profile covers around 660,000 distinct CDR3 sequences, with about 45% appearing a single time and less than 8.5% taken by the ten largest. What was sequenced was peripheral blood or thyroid tissue (not recorded which). These receptors originate from an adult man with Graves' disease, either hyperthyroidism or ophthalmopathy (not recorded which).

As regards this clonotype: Since a much larger clone is just one base distant, this may be a read error. This rearrangement joins TRBV10-3 to TRBJ2-7; a possible D gene is TRBD2 (7 bases). V dropped 8 bases and J dropped 4 bases, with 18 bases sitting between them. CDR1 ENHRY and CDR2 SYGVKD come from the germline V gene. This CDR3 comprises 14 residues. The CDR3 sequence is CAIAPGGGGYEQYF. The CDR3 nucleotides are TGTGCCATCGCCCCAGGCGGGGGCGGGTACGAGCAGTACTTC.

This clonotype was counted many times. CDR3: CASSLGLAGVRDTGELFF. The CDR3 DNA is TGTGCCAGCAGCTTGGGGCTAGCGGGAGTTAGAGACACCGGGGAGCTGTTTTTT. V is TRBV7-2 and J is TRBJ2-2; 10 bases are a match to TRBD2. CDR3 length: 18 residues. The V gene's germline CDR1 is SGHTA and CDR2 FQGNSA. J lost 3 bases, V lost 3 bases, and 10 bases had no gene match.

This clonotype was counted a few times. This rearrangement joins TRBV12-3 or TRBV12-4 to TRBJ1-1; possible D gene TRBD1, 6 bases. There are 14 residues in the CDR3. V shed 2 bases and J shed 2 bases, with 9 bases lying between them. The CDR3 bases are TGTGCCAGCAGTTTATACAGGGATAACACTGAAGCTTTCTTT. Protein sequence: CASSLYRDNTEAFF.

The chain uses TRBV5-4 and TRBJ1-1; tentative D call: TRBD1 (6 bases). The germline gives CDR1 SGHNT, CDR2 YYREEE (reference sequence). CDR3 length: 14 amino acids. Trimming stripped 7 bases from V and 0 bases from J, with 13 bases between. The CDR3 is CASGPQGLNTEAFF. In nucleotides, the CDR3 is TGTGCCAGCGGCCCACAGGGTTTGAACACTGAAGCTTTCTTT. Full variable domain (remainder filled in from reference TRBV5-4 and TRBJ1-1): ETGVTQSPTHLIKTRGQQVTLRCSSQSGHNTVSWYQQALGQGPQFIFQYYREEENGRGNFPPRFSGLQFPNYSSELNVNALELDDSALYLCASGPQGLNTEAFFGQGTRLTVV.

This clonotype came up many times. The rearrangement joins TRBV19 to TRBJ1-1, with TRBD1 matching over 7 bases. The CDR3 has 13 residues. Germline lookup yields CDR1 LNHDA and CDR2 SQIVND (reference sequence). V dropped 7 bases and J dropped 3; count of bases not matched to a gene: 5. The CDR3 DNA reads TGTGCCAGTAAACAGGGGTGGGACACTGAAGCTTTCTTT. It translates to CASKQGWDTEAFF.

This clonotype has only a few counts. The chain is built from TRBV7-2 and TRBJ1-5; D gene ambiguous. CDR1 and CDR2 from the germline V gene are SGHTA and FQGNSA. This CDR3 contains 15 residues. V was trimmed by 5 bases and J by 4 bases, leaving 15 bases between them. For the CDR3, the DNA is TGTGCCAGCAGCACCGTCGGCCACCCGAATCAGCCCCAGCATTTT. Its translation is CASSTVGHPNQPQHF.

Notes on this clonotype: A much larger clone lies one base from this, so it may be a read error. This sequence joins TRBV10-3 and TRBJ2-2, with D maybe TRBD1 (5 bases). CDR1 ENHRY and CDR2 SYGVKD come from the germline V gene. CDR3 length equals 16 residues. The CDR3 sequence: CAIRETAHTNTGELFF. The DNA for the CDR3 is TGTGCCATCCGTGAGACAGCTCACACGAACACCGGGGAGCTGTTTTTT.

As to this clonotype: An end of the junction does not agree with germline; a read error may underlie this. The V and J genes are TRBV6-1 and TRBJ2-7; D is unresolved. The germline V gene has CDR1 MNHNS and CDR2 SASEGT. This CDR3 has 13 residues. CDR3: CAGSEERWAEQYF. DNA for the CDR3: TGTGCCGGCAGTGAAGAAAGATGGGCCGAGCAGTACTTC.

A word on this clonotype: This may arise from a read error, as a much more abundant clone is one base away. The rearrangement uses TRBV11-2 and TRBJ2-7; weak D call: TRBD2 (5 bases). Germline lookup yields CDR1 SGHAT and CDR2 FQNNGV. Trimming pared 5 bases from V and 1 base from J, leaving 21 bases between. The CDR3 has 17 amino acids. The CDR3 loop reads CASSRTRGSRNSYEQYF. The CDR3 nucleotides are TGTGCCAGCAGCCGAACACGGGGTTCAAGGAATTCCTACGAGCAGTACTTC.

Regarding this clonotype: Because it lacks the conserved phenylalanine or tryptophan at the end, this CDR3 is likely a read error. It is unclear where the CDR3 begins or ends on the DNA, so no DNA is shown, and the CDR3 is as TCRdb lists it. The genes are TRBV2 and TRBJ2-7; TRBD2 reflects the table's D call only, with no check against the DNA. The CDR3 region is 13 residues in length, termini included. The V gene's germline CDR1 is SNHLY and CDR2 FYNNEI. This CDR3 is CATLPGLALGWGL.

The chain employs TRBV9 and TRBJ1-2; TRBD1 matches at 9 bases. This CDR3 region has 19 residues. The J segment lost 0 bases and the V segment lost 3 bases, leaving 15 bases of the junction unmatched. Germline V gives CDR1 SGDLS, CDR2 YYNGEE. CDR3 amino acids: CASSAGDRAFPGSNYGYTF. CDR3 sequence (DNA): TGTGCCAGCAGCGCCGGGGACAGGGCTTTTCCGGGGTCTAACTATGGCTACACCTTC.

The chain combines TRBV15 with TRBJ1-5, with D unclear. The CDR3 loop spans 14 amino acids. V lost 0 bases to trimming and J lost 14 bases, with 17 bases between them. Germline CDR1 reads LNHNV; CDR2 reads YYDKDF (reference sequence). The CDR3 spells CATSRDPGFSYEHF. Here the CDR3 DNA reads TGTGCCACCAGCAGAGATCCTGGCTTCTCCTACGAGCATTTT.

J is TRBJ2-7 and V is TRBV6-5; D is uncertain. This CDR3 is 16 amino acids long. Per germline, CDR1 MNHEY and CDR2 SVGAGI. V lost 4 bases to trimming and J lost 1 base, with 17 bases between them. The CDR3 sequence: CASSSTSMRVSYEQYF. CDR3 sequence (DNA): TGTGCCAGCAGTTCGACCTCTATGAGAGTATCCTACGAGCAGTACTTC.

This clonotype was picked up many times. The rearrangement uses TRBV7-2 and TRBJ1-2, with D unclear. Germline values: CDR1 SGHTA, CDR2 FQGNSA. The V end was cut by 3 bases, the J end by 8 bases, with 13 bases between. CDR3 size: 13 residues. Here the CDR3 DNA reads TGTGCCAGCAGCTTCGGCCCACTGCAGGGCTACACCTTC. Translation: CASSFGPLQGYTF.

This clonotype was picked up a small number of times. The rearrangement uses TRBV5-8 and TRBJ1-6; TRBD1 might be the D (5 bases). Germline V lookup: CDR1 SGHTS, CDR2 YDEGEE. The V gene lost 0 bases and the J gene lost 13 bases, with 14 bases spanning the gap. The CDR3 is 14 residues long. The CDR3 DNA is TGTGCCAGCAGCTTGGGGGGCATGGGATATCCCCTCCACTTT. Its protein is CASSLGGMGYPLHF.

The chain combines TRBV5-1 with TRBJ2-5; no firm D call. The ends were cut back, 0 bases at V and 5 bases at J, with 11 bases in the middle. In germline, CDR1 is SGHRS, CDR2 YFSETQ. The CDR3 extends over 14 amino acids. The CDR3 is CASSLGEIGETQYF. The CDR3 DNA sequence: TGCGCCAGCAGCTTGGGCGAGATTGGGGAGACCCAGTACTTC.

With respect to this clonotype: The CDR3 end shows no conserved phenylalanine or tryptophan, and so a read error is likely. The chain employs TRBV20-1 and TRBJ1-1; 7 bases are shared with TRBD1. Germline trimming cut 4 bases from V and 0 bases from J; bases unmatched to any gene: 8. CDR1 is DFQATT and CDR2 is SNEGSKA in the germline V gene (reference sequence). The CDR3 is made up of 15 amino acids. The CDR3 bases are TGCAGTGCTACTTACAGGGGAAGGGTGAACACTGAAGCTTTCCTT. This encodes CSATYRGRVNTEAFL.

The chain carries TRBV9 and TRBJ1-2; TRBD1 matches 9 bases. Germline CDR1 is SGDLS and CDR2 is YYNGEE. The ends lost 4 bases at V and 8 bases at J; junction bases unmatched: 9. The CDR3 is 14 residues long. This CDR3 reads CASSQDTGGKGYTF. DNA for the CDR3: TGTGCCAGCAGCCAAGATACAGGGGGCAAAGGCTACACCTTC. The whole variable domain, filled in from reference TRBV9 and TRBJ1-2, reads DSGVTQTPKHLITATGQRVTLRCSPRSGDLSVYWYQQSLDQGLQFLIQYYNGEERAKGNILERFSAQQFPDLHSELNLSSLELGDSALYFCASSQDTGGKGYTFGSGTRLTVV.

The J gene is TRBJ1-1, the V gene TRBV20-1; D not resolved. Germline lookup yields CDR1 DFQATT and CDR2 SNEGSKA (reference sequence). The CDR3 has 14 residues. V was trimmed by 2 bases and J by 3 bases, leaving 13 bases between them. The CDR3 DNA reads as TGCAGTGCTAGACCTGAGCGCACCCACACTGAAGCTTTCTTT. This codes for CSARPERTHTEAFF.

The chain employs TRBV7-9 and TRBJ1-2; D uncertain. This CDR3 comprises 15 residues. V was pared by 3 bases and J by 4 bases, with 15 bases between. CDR1 SEHNR and CDR2 FQNEAQ come from the germline V gene (reference sequence). The CDR3 spells CASSFVEGWAYGYTF. CDR3 DNA: TGTGCCAGCAGCTTTGTGGAAGGGTGGGCCTATGGCTACACCTTC.

The V gene is TRBV10-3, the J gene TRBJ1-6; D gene ambiguous. V gave up 2 bases and J gave up 9 bases, with 11 bases separating them. Per germline, CDR1 ENHRY and CDR2 SYGVKD. CDR3 length equals 14 residues. In nucleotides, the CDR3 is TGTGCCATCAGTGAGAGGGTAGCGGGTTCACCCCTCCACTTT. It codes for CAISERVAGSPLHF.

On this clonotype: This could be a read error, since a much larger clone is one nucleotide away. This chain links TRBV20-1 with TRBJ1-4; D unclear. Trimming shortened V by 4 bases and J by 9 bases, and 15 bases separated the two germline ends. Germline V lookup: CDR1 DFQATT, CDR2 SNEGSKA (reference sequence). This CDR3 is 13 amino acids long. In DNA form, the CDR3 reads TGCAGTGCTACCAAGACGATCAATAAAAAACTGTTTTTT. Protein sequence: CSATKTINKKLFF.

The chain joins TRBV5-1 to TRBJ2-7; weak D call: TRBD2 (6 bases). The CDR3 extends over 15 amino acids. V lost 4 bases and J lost 1, with 15 bases in between. In germline, CDR1 is SGHRS, CDR2 YFSETQ. The CDR3 bases are TGCGCCAGCAGCGGCAGCCAGGGAGGTTCCTACGAGCAGTACTTC. It yields the protein CASSGSQGGSYEQYF.

The V call is TRBV10-3, the J call TRBJ2-5; tentative D call: TRBD1 (5 bases). Per the germline V gene, CDR1 is ENHRY and CDR2 is SYGVKD. The CDR3 runs to 13 residues. V was shortened by 6 bases and J by 6 bases, with 14 bases between the two germline ends. The CDR3 coding sequence is TGTGCCATCAGCTATAGCAGGGAAAAGACCCAGTACTTC. Amino acid sequence: CAISYSREKTQYF.

This clonotype was seen more than once but under ten times. This rearrangement joins TRBV9 to TRBJ1-5, with 12 nucleotides matching TRBD1. J gave up 7 bases and V 6 bases, and 5 bases lay outside the gene matches. The CDR3 spans 14 residues. Germline V gene sequence: CDR1 SGDLS, CDR2 YYNGEE. This chain's CDR3 is CASTRDRGQQPQHF. CDR3 DNA: TGTGCCAGCACTCGGGACAGGGGGCAACAGCCCCAGCATTTT.

The chain recombines TRBV29-1 with TRBJ1-2; a possible D gene is TRBD1 (5 bases). Germline loops: CDR1 SQVTM, CDR2 ANQGSEA. The CDR3 spans 16 residues. V was pared by 3 bases and J by 0 bases, with 17 bases between. The CDR3 DNA is TGCAGCGTTGAGAGCTGGAGGGGCCCCGCTAACTATGGCTACACCTTC. This codes for CSVESWRGPANYGYTF.

This clonotype was picked up one time. This chain connects TRBV6-5 to TRBJ1-1; D is unclear. The germline gives CDR1 MNHEY, CDR2 SVGAGI. CDR3 length: 14 residues. Trimming left V 10 bases short and J 3 bases short, with 18 bases between. The CDR3 DNA is TGTGCCAAGACAAGTTCCATGGCCTACACTGAAGCTTTCTTT. It codes for CAKTSSMAYTEAFF.

This clonotype was counted a few times. The chain carries TRBV7-8 and TRBJ1-4; no reliable D call. The CDR3 is made up of 16 amino acids. The germline CDR1 and CDR2 sequences are SGHVS and FQNEAQ. The V end was cut by 5 bases, the J end by 4 bases, with 17 bases between. CDR3 protein: CASSQVFGENNEKLFF. CDR3 DNA sequence: TGTGCCAGCAGCCAAGTTTTCGGGGAGAATAATGAAAAACTGTTTTTT.